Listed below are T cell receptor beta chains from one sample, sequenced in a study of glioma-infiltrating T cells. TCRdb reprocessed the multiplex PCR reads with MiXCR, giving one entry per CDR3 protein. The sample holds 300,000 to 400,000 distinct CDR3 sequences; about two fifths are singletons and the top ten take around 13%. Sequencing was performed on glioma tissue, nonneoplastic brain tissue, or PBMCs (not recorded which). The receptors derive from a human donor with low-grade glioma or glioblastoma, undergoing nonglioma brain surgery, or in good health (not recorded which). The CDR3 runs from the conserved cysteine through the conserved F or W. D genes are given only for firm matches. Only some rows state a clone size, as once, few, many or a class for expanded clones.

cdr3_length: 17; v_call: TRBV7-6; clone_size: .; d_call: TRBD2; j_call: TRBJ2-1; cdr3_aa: CASSLWGSGRGMGEQFF; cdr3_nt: TGTGCCAGCAGTTTGTGGGGTAGCGGGAGGGGGATGGGTGAGCAGTTCTTC
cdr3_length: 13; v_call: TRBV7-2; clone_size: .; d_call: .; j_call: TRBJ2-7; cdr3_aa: CASSLLEHHEQYF; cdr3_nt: TGTGCCAGCAGCTTACTCGAACACCACGAGCAGTACTTC
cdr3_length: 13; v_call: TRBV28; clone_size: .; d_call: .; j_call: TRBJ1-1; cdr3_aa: CASTGGEALQAFF; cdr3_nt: TGTGCCAGCACCGGCGGGGAGGCCTTACAAGCTTTCTTT
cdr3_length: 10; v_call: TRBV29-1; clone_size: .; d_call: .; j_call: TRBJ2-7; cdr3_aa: CSVGVDEQYF; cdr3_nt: TGCAGCGTTGGGGTGGACGAGCAGTACTTC
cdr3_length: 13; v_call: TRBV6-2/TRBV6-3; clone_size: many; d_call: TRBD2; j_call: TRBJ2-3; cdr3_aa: CASSWTRTDTQYF; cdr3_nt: TGTGCCAGCAGTTGGACTAGAACAGATACGCAGTATTTT
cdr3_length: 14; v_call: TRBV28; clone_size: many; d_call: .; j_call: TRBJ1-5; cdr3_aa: CASSLYSSNQPQHF; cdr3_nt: TGTGCCAGCAGTTTATACAGTAGCAATCAGCCCCAGCATTTT
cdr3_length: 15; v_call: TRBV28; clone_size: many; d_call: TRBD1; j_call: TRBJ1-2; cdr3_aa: CASSLGGQGDYGYTF; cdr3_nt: TGTGCCAGCAGTTTGGGTGGACAGGGGGACTATGGCTACACCTTC
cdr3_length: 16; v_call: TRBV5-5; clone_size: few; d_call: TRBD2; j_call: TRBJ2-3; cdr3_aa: CASSFRRLAGVDTQYF; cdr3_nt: TGTGCCAGCAGCTTCCGAAGGCTAGCGGGAGTGGATACGCAGTATTTT
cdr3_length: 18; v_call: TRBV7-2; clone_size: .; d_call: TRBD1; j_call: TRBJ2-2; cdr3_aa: CASSGRDSGFANTGELVF; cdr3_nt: TGTGCCAGCAGCGGCCGGGACAGTGGATTCGCAAACACCGGGGAGCTGGTTTTT
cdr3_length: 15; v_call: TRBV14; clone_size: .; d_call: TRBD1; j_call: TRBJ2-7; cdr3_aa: CASTSSGTESYEQYF; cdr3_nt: TGTGCCAGCACCTCTTCCGGGACAGAGTCCTACGAGCAGTACTTC
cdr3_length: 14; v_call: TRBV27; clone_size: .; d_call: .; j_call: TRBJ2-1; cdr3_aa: CASSLGTGDNKQFF; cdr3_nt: TGTGCCAGCAGCCTAGGGACCGGAGACAATAAGCAGTTCTTC
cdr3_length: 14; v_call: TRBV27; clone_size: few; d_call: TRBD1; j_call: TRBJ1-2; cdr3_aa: CASSQGTGGHGYTF; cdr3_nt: TGTGCCAGCAGCCAAGGGACAGGGGGCCATGGCTACACCTTC
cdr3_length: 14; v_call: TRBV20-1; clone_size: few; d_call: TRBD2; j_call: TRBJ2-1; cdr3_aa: CSARNSGRRYEQFF; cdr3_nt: TGCAGTGCTAGAAATAGCGGGAGGCGCTATGAGCAGTTCTTC
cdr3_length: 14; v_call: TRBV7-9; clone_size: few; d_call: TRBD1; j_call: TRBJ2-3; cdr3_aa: CASSLTGGSDTQYF; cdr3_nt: TGTGCCAGCAGCTTGACAGGGGGCAGCGATACGCAGTATTTT
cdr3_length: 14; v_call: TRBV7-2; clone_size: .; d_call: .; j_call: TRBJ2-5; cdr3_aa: CASSLGMLQETQYF; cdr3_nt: TGTGCCAGCAGCTTAGGGATGCTACAAGAGACCCAGTACTTC
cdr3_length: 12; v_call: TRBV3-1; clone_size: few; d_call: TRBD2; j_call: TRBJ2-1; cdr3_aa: CASSPRTSEQFF; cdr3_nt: TGTGCCAGCAGCCCCCGGACTAGCGAGCAGTTCTTC
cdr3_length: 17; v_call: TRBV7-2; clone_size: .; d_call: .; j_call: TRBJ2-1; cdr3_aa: CASSLATSAANYNEQFF; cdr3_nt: TGTGCCAGCAGCTTAGCCACCTCGGCGGCCAACTACAATGAGCAGTTCTTC
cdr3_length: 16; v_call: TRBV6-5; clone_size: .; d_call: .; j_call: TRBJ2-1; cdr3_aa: CASSLWTRFTYNEQFF; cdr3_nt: TGTGCCAGCAGTTTATGGACGAGGTTCACCTACAATGAGCAGTTCTTC
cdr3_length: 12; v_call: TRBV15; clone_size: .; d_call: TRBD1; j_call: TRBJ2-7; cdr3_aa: CATQGAYYEQYF; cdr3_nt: TGTGCCACCCAGGGGGCTTATTACGAGCAGTACTTC
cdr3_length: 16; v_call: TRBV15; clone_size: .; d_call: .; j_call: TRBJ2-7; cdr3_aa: CATSSPSHSPIYEQYF; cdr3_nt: TGTGCCACCAGCAGTCCCAGCCATTCTCCAATCTACGAGCAGTACTTC